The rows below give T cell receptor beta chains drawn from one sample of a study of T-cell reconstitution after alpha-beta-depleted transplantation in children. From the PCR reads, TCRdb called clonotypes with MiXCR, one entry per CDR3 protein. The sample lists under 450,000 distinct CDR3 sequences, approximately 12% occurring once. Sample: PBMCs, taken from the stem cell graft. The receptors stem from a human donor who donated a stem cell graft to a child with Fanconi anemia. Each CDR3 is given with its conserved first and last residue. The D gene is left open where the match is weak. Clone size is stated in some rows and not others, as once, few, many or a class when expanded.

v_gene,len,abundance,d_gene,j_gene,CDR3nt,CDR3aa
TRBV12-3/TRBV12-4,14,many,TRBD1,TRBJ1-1,TGTGCCAGCAGTTTCGGGACAGGCTTCACTGAAGCTTTCTTT,CASSFGTGFTEAFF
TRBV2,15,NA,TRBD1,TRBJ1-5,TGTGCCAGCAGTTTCGAACAGGGGTATGGTCAGCCCCAGCATTTT,CASSFEQGYGQPQHF
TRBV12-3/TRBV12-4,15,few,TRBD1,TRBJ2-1,TGTGCCAGCAGTTTAGAAGGGACAGTAGATAATGAGCAGTTCTTC,CASSLEGTVDNEQFF
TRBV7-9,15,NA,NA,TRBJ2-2,TGTGCCAGCAAGGGGGGCTCGGGGGAATCCGGGGAGCTGTTTTTT,CASKGGSGESGELFF
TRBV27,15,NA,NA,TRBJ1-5,TGTGCCAGCAGAAGGGAGGCGACAGAAGGTCAGCCCCAGCATTTT,CASRREATEGQPQHF
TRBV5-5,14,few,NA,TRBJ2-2,TGTGCCAGCAGCTTGGGGGATTACCCCGGGGAGCTGTTTTTT,CASSLGDYPGELFF
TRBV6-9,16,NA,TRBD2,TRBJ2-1,TGTGCCGCCAGTTATTCGGGGGGGGCTTCATACAATGAGCAGTTCTTC,CAASYSGGASYNEQFF
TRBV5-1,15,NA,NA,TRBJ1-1,TGCGCCAGCAGCTTGTGGGCCGGTGAGGCCACTGAAGCTTTCTTT,CASSLWAGEATEAFF
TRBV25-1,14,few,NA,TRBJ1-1,TGTGCCAGCAGAAGACAGAGGACTTTCACTGAAGCTTTCTTT,CASRRQRTFTEAFF
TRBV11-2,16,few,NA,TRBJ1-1,TGTGCCAGCAGCCTCAGAACAGGACCGGTGAACACTGAAGCTTTCTTT,CASSLRTGPVNTEAFF
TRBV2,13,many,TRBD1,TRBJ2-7,TGTGCCAGCAGTGAGGAGACAGGGAACGAGCAGTACTTC,CASSEETGNEQYF
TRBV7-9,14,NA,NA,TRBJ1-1,TGTGCCAGCAGCCGACTCATAGGGGGGACTGAAGCTTTCTTT,CASSRLIGGTEAFF
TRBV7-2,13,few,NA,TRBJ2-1,TGTGCCAGCAGCCCTAACTCCTACAATGAGCAGTTCTTC,CASSPNSYNEQFF
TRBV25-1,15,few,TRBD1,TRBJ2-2,TGTGCCAGCAGTGGGTCCGACAGGGCCTTCGGGGAGCTGTTTTTT,CASSGSDRAFGELFF
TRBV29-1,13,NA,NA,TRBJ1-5,TGCAGCGTTCGCTCTGGAGGGTCTCAGCCCCAGCATTTT,CSVRSGGSQPQHF
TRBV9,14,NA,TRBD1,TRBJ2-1,TGTGCCAGCAGCGTAACCACAGGGGTGTATGAGCAGTTCTTC,CASSVTTGVYEQFF